This is a list of T cell receptor beta chains from one sample in a study of CD4 T cells in relation to SARS-CoV-2 and coronaviruses. Their antigens are not known. Some clones are missing from TCRdb's copy, which holds only in-frame ones; the method was immunoSEQ multiplex PCR. The sample shows more than 15,000 clones, 76% of them seen only once. The specimen sequenced was CD4+ T cells from PBMCs, cultured in vitro. These receptors all come from a human donor in good health. Each CDR3 is given with its conserved first and last residue. D genes are given only for firm matches. Some rows have no size entry. The others give once, few or many, or a class for an expanded clone.

TRBV27	NA	TRBJ1-5	NA	TGTGCCAGCAGTTTAGTCGGGCGGACCAATCAGCCCCAGCATTTT	CASSLVGRTNQPQHF
TRBV5-5	NA	TRBJ2-2	NA	TGTGCCAGCAGCCGTTGGAGCTGGGGGCGATCGAACACCGGGGAGCTGTTTTTT	CASSRWSWGRSNTGELFF
TRBV9	TRBD2	TRBJ2-7	NA	TGTGCCAGCAGCGTAGGGGCTAGCGGGAAAGGGGGCTACGAGCAGTACTTC	CASSVGASGKGGYEQYF
TRBV5-1	NA	TRBJ1-1	few	TGCGCCAGCAGCTTGGAGGGTGAAGCTTTCTTT	CASSLEGEAFF
TRBV5-1	NA	TRBJ1-4	NA	TGCGCCAGCAGCTTGGAGCCCCCTAATGAAAAACTGTTTTTT	CASSLEPPNEKLFF
TRBV10-3	TRBD2	TRBJ2-5	NA	TGTGCCACGACCCCGGGACTAGCATCGGAGACCCAGTACTTC	CATTPGLASETQYF
TRBV11-2	NA	TRBJ2-2	large	TGTGCCAGCAGCCTAGGTGTGTGGACAATTAACACCGGGGAGCTGTTTTTT	CASSLGVWTINTGELFF
TRBV4-1	TRBD2	TRBJ2-7	NA	TGCGCCAGCAGCCGAGAGGCCGGGACTACCTACAATACCTACGAGCAGTACTTC	CASSREAGTTYNTYEQYF
TRBV19	NA	TRBJ1-3	NA	TGTGCCACCCGGCGGGCCCCAGGCTCTGGAAACACCATATATTTT	CATRRAPGSGNTIYF
TRBV19	NA	TRBJ1-5	NA	TGTGCCAGTAGTGCACTCTCAGGGACGATCAATCAGCCCCAGCATTTT	CASSALSGTINQPQHF
TRBV9	TRBD2	TRBJ2-5	NA	TGTGCCAGCAGCGTAGCGGGTAGCGGGAAGGAGACCCAGTACTTC	CASSVAGSGKETQYF
TRBV7-3	TRBD2	TRBJ2-1	few	TGTGCCAGCAGTCTCGGCCTAGCGGGAGACGGCGAGCAGTTCTTC	CASSLGLAGDGEQFF
TRBV7-3	NA	TRBJ1-2	NA	TGTGCCAGCAGCTCGGACGGGCAAAATGGCTACACCTTC	CASSSDGQNGYTF
TRBV30	TRBD2	TRBJ2-1	few	TGTGCCTGGTTACCTCCCCCGGGACTAGCGGGACTGGCGCCCGGGGAGCAGTTCTTC	CAWLPPPGLAGLAPGEQFF
TRBV5-1	NA	TRBJ2-1	NA	TGCGCCAGCAGCTTGGAGTCCTATGCCTACAATGAGCAGTTCTTC	CASSLESYAYNEQFF
TRBV5-1	NA	TRBJ2-3	NA	TGCGCCAGCAGGGCCGGGACGGGTAGCACAGATACGCAGTATTTT	CASRAGTGSTDTQYF
TRBV19	NA	TRBJ2-2	NA	TGTGCCAGTAGTATATACTGGGGAGGCGGGGAGCTGTTTTTT	CASSIYWGGGELFF
TRBV12-5	TRBD1	TRBJ1-1	NA	TGTGCTAGTGGTTTGGTTTTGGACAGGGGGGGTTCTGAAGCTTTCTTT	CASGLVLDRGGSEAFF
TRBV30	TRBD1	TRBJ2-7	NA	TGTGCCTGGGACAGGGGGCTATCCCCCTACGAGCAGTACTTC	CAWDRGLSPYEQYF
TRBV6-6	TRBD2	TRBJ2-1	once	TGTGCCAGCAGTTACAAGTCTAGCGGGGGGAATGAGCAGTTCTTC	CASSYKSSGGNEQFF
TRBV5-1	TRBD1	TRBJ2-2	NA	TGCGCCAGCAGCCCACGGACAGGGGCGAACACCGGGGAGCTGTTTTTT	CASSPRTGANTGELFF
TRBV6-1	NA	TRBJ1-6	NA	TGTGCCAGCAGTGGGGTCCGGAGCTCCTATAATTCACCCCTCCACTTT	CASSGVRSSYNSPLHF
TRBV4-2	NA	TRBJ2-5	NA	TGTGCCAGCAGCCAAGATGAGGGTCGGGAGACCCAGTACTTC	CASSQDEGRETQYF
TRBV7-9	NA	TRBJ2-5	NA	TGTGCCAGCAGCTTTGGGGTTCAAGAGACCCAGTACTTC	CASSFGVQETQYF
TRBV10-3	NA	TRBJ2-7	NA	TGTGCCATCAGTGAGGCTATAACTACTCGGACCTACGAGCAGTACTTC	CAISEAITTRTYEQYF
TRBV30	TRBD1	TRBJ2-1	NA	TGTGCCTGGAGTCAAACCGGGACAGACACGCTCAATGAGCAGTTCTTC	CAWSQTGTDTLNEQFF
TRBV6-1	NA	TRBJ1-2	NA	TGTGCCAGCAGTGAAGGGGGGGCAGGAGGCTACACCTTC	CASSEGGAGGYTF